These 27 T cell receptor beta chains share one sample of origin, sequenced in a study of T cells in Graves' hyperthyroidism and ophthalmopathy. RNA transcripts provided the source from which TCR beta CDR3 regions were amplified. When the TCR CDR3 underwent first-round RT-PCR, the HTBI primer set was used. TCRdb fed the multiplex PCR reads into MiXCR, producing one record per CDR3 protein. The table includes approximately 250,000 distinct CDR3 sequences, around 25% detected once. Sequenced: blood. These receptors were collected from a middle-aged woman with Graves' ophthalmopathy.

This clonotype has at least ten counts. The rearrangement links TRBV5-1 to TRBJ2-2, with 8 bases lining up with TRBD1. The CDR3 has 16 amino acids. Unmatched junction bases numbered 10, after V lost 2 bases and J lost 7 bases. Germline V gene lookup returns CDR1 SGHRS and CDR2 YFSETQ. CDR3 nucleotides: TGCGCCAGCAGCTTTTGGCAGGGGGCGCCTGGCGGGGAGCTGTTTTTT. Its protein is CASSFWQGAPGGELFF.

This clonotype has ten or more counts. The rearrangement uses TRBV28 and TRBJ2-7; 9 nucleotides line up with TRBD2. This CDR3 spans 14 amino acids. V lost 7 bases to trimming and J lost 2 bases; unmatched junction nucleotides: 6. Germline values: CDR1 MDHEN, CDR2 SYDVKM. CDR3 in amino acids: CASTATSGAYEQYF. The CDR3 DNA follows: TGTGCCAGCACCGCGACTAGCGGCGCCTACGAGCAGTACTTC.

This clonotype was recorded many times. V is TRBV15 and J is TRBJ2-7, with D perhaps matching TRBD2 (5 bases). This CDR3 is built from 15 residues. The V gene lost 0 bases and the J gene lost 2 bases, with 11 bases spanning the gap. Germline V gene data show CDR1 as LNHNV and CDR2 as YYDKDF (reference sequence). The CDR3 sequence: CATSRERAATYEQYF. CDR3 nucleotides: TGTGCCACCAGCAGAGAGAGGGCAGCTACCTACGAGCAGTACTTC.

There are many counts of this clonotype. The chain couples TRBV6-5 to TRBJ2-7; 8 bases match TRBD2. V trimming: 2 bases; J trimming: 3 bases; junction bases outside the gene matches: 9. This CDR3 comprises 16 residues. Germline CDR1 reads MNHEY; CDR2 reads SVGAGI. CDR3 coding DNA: TGTGCCAGCAGTTACCAGTCGGGACTAGTCGACTACGAGCAGTACTTC. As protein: CASSYQSGLVDYEQYF.

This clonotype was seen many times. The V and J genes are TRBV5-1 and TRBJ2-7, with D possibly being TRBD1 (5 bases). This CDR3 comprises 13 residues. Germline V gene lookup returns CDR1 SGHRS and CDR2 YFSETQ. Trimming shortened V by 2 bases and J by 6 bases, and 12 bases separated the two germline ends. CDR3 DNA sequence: TGCGCCAGCAGCTTAGGGGCACCGACCGAGCAGTACTTC. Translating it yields CASSLGAPTEQYF.

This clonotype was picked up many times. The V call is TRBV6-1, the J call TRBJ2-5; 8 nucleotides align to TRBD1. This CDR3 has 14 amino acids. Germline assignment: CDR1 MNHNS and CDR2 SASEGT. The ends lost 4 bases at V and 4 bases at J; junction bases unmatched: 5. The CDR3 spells CASSAQGATETQYF. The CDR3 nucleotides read TGTGCCAGCAGTGCTCAGGGGGCAACAGAGACCCAGTACTTC.

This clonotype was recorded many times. The CDR3 region is CASSLQGARGNTIYF. The CDR3 nucleotides read TGTGCCAGCAGTCTTCAGGGGGCGCGTGGAAACACCATATATTTT. The chain uses TRBV6-5 and TRBJ1-3, with TRBD1 identical over 8 bases. Trimming cost V 5 bases and J 3 bases; bases outside gene matches: 6. The CDR3 length is 15 residues. Germline lookup yields CDR1 MNHEY and CDR2 SVGAGI.

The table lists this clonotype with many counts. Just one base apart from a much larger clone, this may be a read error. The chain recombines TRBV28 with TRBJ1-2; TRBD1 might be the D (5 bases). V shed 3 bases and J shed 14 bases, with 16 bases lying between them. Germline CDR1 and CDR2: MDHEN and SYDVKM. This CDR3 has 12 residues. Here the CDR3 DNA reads TGTGCCAGCAGTTTCTGGCAGGGCCGGGGGACCTTC. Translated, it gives CASSFWQGRGTF.

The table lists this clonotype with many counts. Written as DNA, the CDR3 is TGTGCCAGCCCCCCTAGCGGAGGGGCCCAAGAGACCCAGTACTTC. Residues: CASPPSGGAQETQYF. This sequence joins TRBV28 and TRBJ2-5; 7 positions agree with TRBD2. The CDR3 runs 15 residues. Germline V gives CDR1 MDHEN, CDR2 SYDVKM. V lost 8 bases and J lost 1; bases outside the gene matches: 10.

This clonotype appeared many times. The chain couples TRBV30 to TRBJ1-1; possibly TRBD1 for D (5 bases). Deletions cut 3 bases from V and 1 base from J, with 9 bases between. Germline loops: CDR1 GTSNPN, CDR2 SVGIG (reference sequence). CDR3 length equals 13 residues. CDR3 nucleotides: TGTGCCTGGAGCCGACAGTCGAACACTGAAGCTTTCTTT. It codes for CAWSRQSNTEAFF. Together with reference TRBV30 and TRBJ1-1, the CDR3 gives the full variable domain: SQTIHQWPATLVQPVGSPLSLECTVEGTSNPNLYWYRQAAGRGLQLLFYSVGIGQISSEVPQNLSASRPQDRQFILSSKKLLLSDSGFYLCAWSRQSNTEAFFGQGTRLTVV.

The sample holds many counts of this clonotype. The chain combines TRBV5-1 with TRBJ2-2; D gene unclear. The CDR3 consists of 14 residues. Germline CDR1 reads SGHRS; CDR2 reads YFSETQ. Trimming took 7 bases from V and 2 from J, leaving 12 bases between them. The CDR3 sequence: CASRTFQNTGELFF. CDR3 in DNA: TGCGCCAGCCGGACCTTCCAAAACACCGGGGAGCTGTTTTTT.

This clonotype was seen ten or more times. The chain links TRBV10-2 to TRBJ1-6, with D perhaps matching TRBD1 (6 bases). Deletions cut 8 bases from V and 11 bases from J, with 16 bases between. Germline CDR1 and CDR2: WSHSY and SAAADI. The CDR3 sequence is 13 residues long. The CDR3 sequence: CASSDRSGPPLHF. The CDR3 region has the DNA TGCGCCAGCTCCGACAGGAGTGGACCACCCCTCCACTTT.

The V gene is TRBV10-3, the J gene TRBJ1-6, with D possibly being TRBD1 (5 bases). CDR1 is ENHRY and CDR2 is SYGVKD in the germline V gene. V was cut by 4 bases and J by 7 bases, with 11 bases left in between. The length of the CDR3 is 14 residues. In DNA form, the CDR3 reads TGTGCCATCAGTGGCAGGGATGGGAATTCACCCCTCCACTTT. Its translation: CAISGRDGNSPLHF.

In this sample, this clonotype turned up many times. The CDR3 DNA reads as TGCAGTGCTAGAGTACAGGGCAACTATAATTCACCCCTCCACTTT. The encoded protein is CSARVQGNYNSPLHF. The V gene is TRBV20-1, the J gene TRBJ1-6, with D perhaps TRBD1 (6 bases). Germline V gives CDR1 DFQATT, CDR2 SNEGSKA (reference sequence). Between the trimmed V and J ends, which lost 1 base and 3 bases, there was a span of 10 bases. CDR3 length equals 15 residues.

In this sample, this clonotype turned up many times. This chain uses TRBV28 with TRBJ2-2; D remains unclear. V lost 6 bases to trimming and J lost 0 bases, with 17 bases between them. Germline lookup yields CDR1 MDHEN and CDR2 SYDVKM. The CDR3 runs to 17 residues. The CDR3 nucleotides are TGTGCCAGCAGAAGCTGGGCGAGGCATCCGAACACCGGGGAGCTGTTTTTT. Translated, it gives CASRSWARHPNTGELFF.

The CDR3 protein is CASSLDGGGRPEQYF. Here the CDR3 DNA reads TGCGCCAGCAGCTTGGACGGGGGTGGGAGACCCGAGCAGTACTTC. V and J are TRBV5-1 and TRBJ2-7; tentatively, D is TRBD2 (6 bases). The CDR3 totals 15 residues. V lost 0 bases, J lost 6 bases, and 16 bases lay in between. The germline CDR1 and CDR2 sequences are SGHRS and YFSETQ. The full variable domain, its missing parts supplied by reference TRBV5-1 and TRBJ2-7, is KAGVTQTPRYLIKTRGQQVTLSCSPISGHRSVSWYQQTPGQGLQFLFEYFSETQRNKGNFPGRFSGRQFSNSRSEMNVSTLELGDSALYLCASSLDGGGRPEQYFGPGTRLTVT.

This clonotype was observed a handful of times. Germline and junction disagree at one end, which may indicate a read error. Here the CDR3 reads CASSQPRDPRYGTLYF. CDR3 sequence (DNA): TGTGCCAGCAGCCAACCCCGGGACCCCCGGTATGGGACCCTGTACTTC. This chain links TRBV3-1 with TRBJ2-5; the D gene could be TRBD1 or TRBD2 (5 bases each). Germline V gene data show CDR1 as LGHDT and CDR2 as YNNKEL (reference sequence). This CDR3 spans 16 amino acids.

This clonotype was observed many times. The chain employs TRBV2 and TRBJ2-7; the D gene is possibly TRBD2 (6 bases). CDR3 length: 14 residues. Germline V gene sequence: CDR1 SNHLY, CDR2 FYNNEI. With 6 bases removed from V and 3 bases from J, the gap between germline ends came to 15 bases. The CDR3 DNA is TGTGCCAGCAGAACCGGGACTCCAGTCTACGAGCAGTACTTC. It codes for CASRTGTPVYEQYF.

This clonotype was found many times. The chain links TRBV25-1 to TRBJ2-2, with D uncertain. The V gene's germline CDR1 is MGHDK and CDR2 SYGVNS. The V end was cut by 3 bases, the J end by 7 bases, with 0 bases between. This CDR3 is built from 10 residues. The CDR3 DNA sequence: TGTGCCAGCAGTGACGGGGAGCTGTTTTTT. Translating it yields CASSDGELFF.

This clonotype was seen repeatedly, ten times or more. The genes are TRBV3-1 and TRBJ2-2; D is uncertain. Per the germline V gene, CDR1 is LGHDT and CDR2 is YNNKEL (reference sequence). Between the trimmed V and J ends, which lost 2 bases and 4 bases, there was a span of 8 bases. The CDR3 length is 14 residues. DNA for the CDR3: TGTGCCAGCAGCCAACAGACGGTCACCGGGGAGCTGTTTTTT. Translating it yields CASSQQTVTGELFF. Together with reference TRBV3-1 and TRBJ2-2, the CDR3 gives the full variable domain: DTAVSQTPKYLVTQMGNDKSIKCEQNLGHDTMYWYKQDSKKFLKIMFSYNNKELIINETVPNRFSPKSPDKAHLNLHINSLELGDSAVYFCASSQQTVTGELFFGEGSRLTVL.

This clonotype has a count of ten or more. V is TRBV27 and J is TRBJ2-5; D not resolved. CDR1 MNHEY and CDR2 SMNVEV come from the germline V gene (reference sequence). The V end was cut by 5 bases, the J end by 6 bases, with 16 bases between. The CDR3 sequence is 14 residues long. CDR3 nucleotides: TGTGCCAGCAGTCCTAGAAGCGTTGGGCAGACCCAGTACTTC. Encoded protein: CASSPRSVGQTQYF.

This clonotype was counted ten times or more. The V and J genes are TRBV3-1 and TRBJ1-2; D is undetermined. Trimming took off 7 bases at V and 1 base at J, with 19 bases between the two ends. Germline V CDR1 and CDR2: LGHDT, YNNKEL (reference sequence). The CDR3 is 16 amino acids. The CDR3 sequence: CASTPSIGVGNYGYTF. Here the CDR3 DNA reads TGTGCCAGCACCCCAAGCATAGGCGTTGGTAACTATGGCTACACCTTC.

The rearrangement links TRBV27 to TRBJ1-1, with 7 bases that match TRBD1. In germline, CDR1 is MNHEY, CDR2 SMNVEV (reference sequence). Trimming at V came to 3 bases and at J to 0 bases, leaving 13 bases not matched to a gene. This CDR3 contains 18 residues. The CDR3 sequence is CASSFRRVPGQMNTEAFF. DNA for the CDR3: TGTGCCAGCAGTTTTAGGAGGGTTCCGGGACAGATGAACACTGAAGCTTTCTTT.

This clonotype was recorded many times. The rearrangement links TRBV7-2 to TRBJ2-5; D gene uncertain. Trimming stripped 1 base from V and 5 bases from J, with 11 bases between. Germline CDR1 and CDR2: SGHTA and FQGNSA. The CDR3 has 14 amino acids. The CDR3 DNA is TGTGCCAGCAGCTTAGGGCCCCTAGGGGAGACCCAGTACTTC. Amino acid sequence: CASSLGPLGETQYF.

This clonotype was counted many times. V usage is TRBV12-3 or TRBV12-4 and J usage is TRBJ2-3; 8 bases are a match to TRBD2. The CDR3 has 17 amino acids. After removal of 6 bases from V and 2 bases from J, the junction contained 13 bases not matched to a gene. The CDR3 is CASSMRRASGFTDTQYF. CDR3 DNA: TGTGCCAGCAGCATGCGGAGGGCTAGCGGGTTCACAGATACGCAGTATTTT.

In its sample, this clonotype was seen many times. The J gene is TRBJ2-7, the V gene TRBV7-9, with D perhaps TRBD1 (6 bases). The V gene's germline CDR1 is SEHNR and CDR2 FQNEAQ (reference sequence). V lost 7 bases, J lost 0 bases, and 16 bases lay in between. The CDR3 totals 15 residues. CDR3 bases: TGTGCCAGCATCCCGACCGGGACACTCTCCTACGAGCAGTACTTC. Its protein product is CASIPTGTLSYEQYF.

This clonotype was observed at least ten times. The CDR3 is CASSRRDGENIQYF. DNA of the CDR3: TGTGCCAGCAGCCGTAGGGACGGTGAAAACATTCAGTACTTC. V is TRBV12-3 or TRBV12-4 and J is TRBJ2-4; D may be TRBD1 or TRBD2 (5 bases each). Trimming removed 6 bases at V and 5 bases at J, with 14 bases between. This CDR3 has 14 amino acids.